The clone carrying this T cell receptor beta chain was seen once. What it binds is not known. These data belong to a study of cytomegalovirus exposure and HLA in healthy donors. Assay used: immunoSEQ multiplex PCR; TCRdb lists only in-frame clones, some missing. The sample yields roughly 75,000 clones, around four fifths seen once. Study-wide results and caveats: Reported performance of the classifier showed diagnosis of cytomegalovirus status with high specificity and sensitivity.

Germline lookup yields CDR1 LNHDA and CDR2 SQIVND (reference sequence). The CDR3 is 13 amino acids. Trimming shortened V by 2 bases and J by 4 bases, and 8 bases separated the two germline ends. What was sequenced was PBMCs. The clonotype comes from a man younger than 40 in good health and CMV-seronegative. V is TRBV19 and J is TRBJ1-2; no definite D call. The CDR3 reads CASSIQESYGYTF. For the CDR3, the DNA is TGTGCCAGTAGTATACAGGAAAGCTATGGCTACACCTTC.